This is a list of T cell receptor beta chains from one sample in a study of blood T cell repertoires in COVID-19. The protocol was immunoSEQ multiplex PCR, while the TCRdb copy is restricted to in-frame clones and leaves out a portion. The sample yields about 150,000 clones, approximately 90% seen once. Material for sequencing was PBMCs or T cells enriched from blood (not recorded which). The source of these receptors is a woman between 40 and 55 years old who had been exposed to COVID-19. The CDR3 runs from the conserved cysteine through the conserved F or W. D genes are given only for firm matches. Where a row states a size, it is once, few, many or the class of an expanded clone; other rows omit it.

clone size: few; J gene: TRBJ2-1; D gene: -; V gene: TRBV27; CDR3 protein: CASSPLEENEQFF; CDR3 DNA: TGTGCCAGCAGTCCCCTGGAGGAAAATGAGCAGTTCTTC
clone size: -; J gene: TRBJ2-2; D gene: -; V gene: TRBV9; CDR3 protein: CASSVAGVNTGELFF; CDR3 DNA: TGTGCCAGCAGCGTAGCGGGGGTGAACACCGGGGAGCTGTTTTTT
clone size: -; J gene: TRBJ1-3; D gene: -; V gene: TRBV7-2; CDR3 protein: CASSLAGVSGNTIYF; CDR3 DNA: TGTGCCAGCAGCTTAGCGGGAGTCTCTGGAAACACCATATATTTT
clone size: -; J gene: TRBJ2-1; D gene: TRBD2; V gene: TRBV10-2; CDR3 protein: CASSALGGANEQFF; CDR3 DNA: TGCGCCAGCAGTGCCCTCGGGGGGGCCAATGAGCAGTTCTTC
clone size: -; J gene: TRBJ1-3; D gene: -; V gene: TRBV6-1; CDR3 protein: CASSEQVFTGNTIYF; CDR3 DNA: TGTGCCAGCAGTGAACAGGTGTTCACTGGAAACACCATATATTTT
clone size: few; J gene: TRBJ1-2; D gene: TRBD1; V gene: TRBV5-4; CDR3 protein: CASSPRDRELDTF; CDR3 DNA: TGTGCCAGCAGCCCACGGGACAGGGAGTTGGACACCTTC
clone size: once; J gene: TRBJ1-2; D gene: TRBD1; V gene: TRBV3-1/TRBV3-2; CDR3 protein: CASSLGTGGRNYGYTF; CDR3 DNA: TGTGCCAGCAGCCTGGGGACAGGGGGTCGTAACTATGGCTACACCTTC
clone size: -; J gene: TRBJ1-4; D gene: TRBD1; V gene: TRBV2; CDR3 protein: CASSGDRDRGEKLFF; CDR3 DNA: TGTGCCAGCAGTGGAGATCGGGACAGGGGTGAAAAACTGTTTTTT
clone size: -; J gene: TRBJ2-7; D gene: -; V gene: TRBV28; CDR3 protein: CASSLMDSYEQYF; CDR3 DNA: TGTGCCAGCAGTTTAATGGACAGCTACGAGCAGTACTTC
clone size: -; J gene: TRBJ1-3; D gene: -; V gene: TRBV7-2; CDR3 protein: CASSLWQGGNTIYF; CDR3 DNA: TGTGCCAGCAGCTTATGGCAGGGAGGAAACACCATATATTTT
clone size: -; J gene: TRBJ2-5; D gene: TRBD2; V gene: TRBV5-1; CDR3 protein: CASRFLAGGQETQYF; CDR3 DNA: TGCGCCAGCAGATTTCTAGCGGGGGGGCAAGAGACCCAGTACTTC